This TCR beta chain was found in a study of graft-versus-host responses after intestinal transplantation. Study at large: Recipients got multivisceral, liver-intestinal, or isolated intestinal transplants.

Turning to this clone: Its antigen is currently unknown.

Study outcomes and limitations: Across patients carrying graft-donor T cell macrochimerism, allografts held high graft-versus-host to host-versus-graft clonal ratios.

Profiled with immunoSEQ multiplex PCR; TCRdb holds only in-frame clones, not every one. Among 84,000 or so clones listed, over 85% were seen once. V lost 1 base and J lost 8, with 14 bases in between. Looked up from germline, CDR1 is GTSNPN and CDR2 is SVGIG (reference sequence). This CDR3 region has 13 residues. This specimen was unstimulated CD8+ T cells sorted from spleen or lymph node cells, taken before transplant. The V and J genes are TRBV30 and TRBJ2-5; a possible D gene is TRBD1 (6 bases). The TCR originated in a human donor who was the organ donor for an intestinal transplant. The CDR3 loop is CAWSDRVTDTQYF. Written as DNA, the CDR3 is TGTGCCTGGAGTGACAGGGTAACGGACACCCAGTACTTC.